Included here is one TCR beta chain sequence, with context. Amplification yielded TCR beta CDR3 regions, with RNA transcripts as the source. With the HTBI primer set, the TCR CDR3 went through a first round of RT-PCR. TCRdb recomputed calls from the multiplex PCR reads with MiXCR, one row per CDR3 protein. In the table there are approximately 620,000 distinct CDR3 sequences, about 15% of which are singletons. Deletions cut 2 bases from V and 2 bases from J, with 8 bases between. This CDR3 spans 14 amino acids. Germline V gene sequence: CDR1 SEHNR, CDR2 FQNEAQ (reference sequence). This record belongs to a study of T cells in Graves' hyperthyroidism and ophthalmopathy.

The J gene is TRBJ2-3, the V gene TRBV7-9; no firm D call. The clonotype comes from a woman in her 30s with Graves' hyperthyroidism that later progressed to Graves' ophthalmopathy. What was sequenced was blood. The CDR3 DNA sequence: TGTGCCAGCAGCTTATCGTCTCTCACAGATACGCAGTATTTT. This gives the protein CASSLSSLTDTQYF.